Listed below are T cell receptor beta chains from one sample, sequenced in a study of blood T cell repertoires in COVID-19. The assay was immunoSEQ multiplex PCR, and TCRdb's table has in-frame clones only and misses some. The sample consists of about 160,000 clones, just under 95% of them appearing once. Material: peripheral blood. The receptors were gathered from a woman between 50 and 59 years old with acute or convalescent COVID-19. Each CDR3 is given with its conserved first and last residue.

v_gene | CDR3aa
TRBV19 | CASSTKTGEAFF
TRBV7-2 | CASSRTGNTGELFF
TRBV3-1/TRBV3-2 | CASSQGTLSTDTQYF
TRBV6-1 | CASSEAWTGVPFF
TRBV7-2 | CASSLRGTYNEQFF
TRBV7-3 | CASSPRGPGELFF
TRBV10-3 | CAISQGQGPNEKLFF
TRBV7-2 | CASSLYSHLYNDGNEAFF
TRBV6-1 | CASSEGLGGQETQYF
TRBV7-2 | CASSLVGGRGTDTQYF
TRBV7-9 | CASSLDSIYEQYF
TRBV5-6 | CASSPVDSYNEQFF
TRBV4-3 | CASSQGEGSDTEAFF
TRBV24-1 | CATSPRGEVSYNEQFF
TRBV7-9 | CASSRDRVGYTF
TRBV7-2 | CASSYPTPPGETQYF
TRBV24-1 | CATGGTSGTTKETQYF
TRBV5-1 | CASSQTGGANYGYTF
TRBV3-1/TRBV3-2 | CASSLGTGDTEAFF
TRBV19 | CASSPGTGNTEAFF
TRBV27 | CASSALAGGGYEQYF
TRBV27 | CASSLSQGVMRTYGYTF
TRBV7-9 | CASSFSAGSSGNTIYF
TRBV27 | CASSDPRQGGNQPQHF
TRBV5-6 | CASNLVSGGKETQYF
TRBV5-1 | CASSWGLTVDDPGELFF
TRBV11-2 | CASWQPSSINEQFF
TRBV30 | CAWSAYRAGGNEQFF
TRBV7-9 | CASSGDSRLYEQYF
TRBV6-1 | CASSETYIVQGRMGYGYTF
TRBV7-9 | CASSGTRGSETQYF
TRBV9 | CASSVGLAGGGETQYF
TRBV19 | CASTGLSPEAFF
TRBV9 | CASSVGLDSNQPQHF
TRBV6-2/TRBV6-3 | CASSYHRDLNTEAFF
TRBV30 | CASVSGDRGNYGYTF
TRBV12-3/TRBV12-4 | CASSATGDDEQFF
TRBV5-1 | CASRTQGSTNEKLFF
TRBV4-1 | CASSQGDLTDTQYF
TRBV10-1 | CASKIYTGLAGGYEQYF
TRBV6-1 | CASSEYRGQDSPLHF